The clone carrying this TCR beta chain has just a few counts. The antigen remains unidentified. There are 14 residues in the CDR3. J lost 4 bases, V lost 6 bases, and 10 bases had no gene match. The germline CDR1 and CDR2 sequences are DFQATT and SNEGSKA (reference sequence). This specimen belongs to a study of blood T cells in healthy people across ages. Study-wide findings and caveats: Changes in expanded clonotypes were possibly confounded, as the CMV status of donors was unknown.

A sample-barcoded 5' primer and a J-beta primer mix were used in a second PCR of about 7 to 12 cycles. Each CDR3 protein gets one entry after TCRdb re-called the 5' RACE reads with MiXCR. The table includes 590,000 or so distinct CDR3 sequences, 25% to 35% detected once. Individuals who donated were healthy Caucasians from Russia aged roughly 6 to 100. Samples each had at least 5.5 micrograms of total RNA extracted. This chain joins TRBV20-1 and TRBJ1-2; 8 bases line up with TRBD1. The sequenced sample consisted of blood. The sequence was obtained from a woman aged 80 or older in good health. The CDR3 region is CSAIIGTGSYGYTF. Written as DNA, the CDR3 is TGCAGTGCCATAATCGGGACAGGTTCCTATGGCTACACCTTC.